The 21 T cell receptor beta chains below all came from one sample that was sequenced in a study of identifying expanded T cells in peripheral blood. The repertoire was sequenced with immunoSEQ multiplex PCR; TCRdb's copy has only in-frame clones and lacks some. Of tens of thousands of clones in the sample, 84% were seen once. Sequencing was done on a sample of blood. These receptor sequences come from a person aged 18-69 years in good health.

V usage is TRBV7-2 and J usage is TRBJ2-7; TRBD2 agrees at 7 bases. The germline V gene encodes CDR1 SGHTA and CDR2 FQGNSA. CDR3 length: 15 residues. The ends lost 5 bases at V and 5 bases at J; junction bases unmatched: 12. CDR3 nucleotides: TGTGCCAGCAGCGATAGCGGGTGGCGATACGACGAGCAGTACTTC. Encoded protein: CASSDSGWRYDEQYF.

The chain uses TRBV5-4 and TRBJ2-1; 9 bases map to TRBD2. The CDR3 sequence is 16 residues long. Germline loops: CDR1 SGHNT, CDR2 YYREEE (reference sequence). Losses at the gene ends were 4 bases for V and 4 bases for J; bases not matched to a gene: 9. This chain's CDR3 is CASSPRTSAFYNEQFF. CDR3 nucleotide sequence: TGTGCCAGCAGCCCTAGGACTAGCGCGTTTTACAATGAGCAGTTCTTC.

The rearrangement uses TRBV11-1 and TRBJ2-7; 11 nucleotides match TRBD1. The junction had 10 bases not matched to a gene; V was cut back by 2 bases and J by 4 bases. Per germline, CDR1 SGHAT and CDR2 FQDESV (reference sequence). This CDR3 contains 17 residues. The CDR3, as DNA: TGTGCCAGCAGCTTACCTCGATCGGACAGGGGGCGATACGAGCAGTACTTC. Encoded protein: CASSLPRSDRGRYEQYF.

CDR3 nucleotides: TGTGCCAGCAGTATGACAGGGGGGTCCAATCAGCCCCAGCATTTT. Translating gives CASSMTGGSNQPQHF. The chain links TRBV6-6 to TRBJ1-5; 9 bases fit TRBD1. CDR1 is MNHNY and CDR2 is SVGAGI in the germline V gene (reference sequence). J gave up 3 bases and V 5 bases, and 5 bases lay outside the gene matches. The CDR3 is made up of 15 amino acids.

This chain connects TRBV5-1 to TRBJ2-3; a possible D gene is TRBD2 (6 bases). Trimming took off 4 bases at V and 4 bases at J, with 16 bases between the two ends. This CDR3 is built from 15 residues. Germline V gives CDR1 SGHRS, CDR2 YFSETQ. The CDR3 sequence is CASSREGRRADTQYF. The CDR3, as DNA: TGCGCCAGCAGCCGCGAGGGGCGGAGGGCAGATACGCAGTATTTT.

The rearrangement links TRBV27 to TRBJ2-3, with D possibly being TRBD2 (5 bases). V shed 2 bases and J shed 0 bases, with 15 bases lying between them. Germline V gives CDR1 MNHEY, CDR2 SMNVEV (reference sequence). CDR3 length equals 17 residues. CDR3 nucleotides: TGTGCCAGCAGTTTAGCTAGCCGCCCCCTTAGCACAGATACGCAGTATTTT. This gives the protein CASSLASRPLSTDTQYF.

V is TRBV9 and J is TRBJ1-1; 8 bases match TRBD1. The CDR3 is made up of 15 amino acids. V lost 3 bases to trimming and J lost 1 base; unmatched junction nucleotides: 5. Germline V lookup: CDR1 SGDLS, CDR2 YYNGEE. The CDR3 spells CASSAAQGANTEAFF. In nucleotides, the CDR3 is TGTGCCAGCAGCGCGGCCCAGGGGGCGAACACTGAAGCTTTCTTT.

The gene calls are TRBV2 and TRBJ2-5; D is perhaps TRBD1 or TRBD2 (5 bases each). Germline V gene lookup returns CDR1 SNHLY and CDR2 FYNNEI. CDR3 length equals 15 residues. V dropped 4 bases and J dropped 4 bases, with 16 bases sitting between them. The CDR3 is CASSGIWGSLETQYF. The DNA of the CDR3 is TGTGCCAGCAGTGGGATTTGGGGGTCCTTAGAGACCCAGTACTTC.

The chain has TRBV6-1 and TRBJ2-6, with no clear D. The CDR3 has 15 residues. Trimming left V 1 base short and J 0 bases short, with 4 bases between. Germline loops: CDR1 MNHNS, CDR2 SASEGT. CDR3 nucleotides: TGTGCCAGCAGTGAAGGGGGCTCTGGGGCCAACGTCCTGACTTTC. It is translated as CASSEGGSGANVLTF.

The rearrangement joins TRBV7-3 to TRBJ2-1, with 9 nucleotides matching TRBD2. Trimming took 5 bases from V and 9 from J; bases not matched to a gene: 20. The germline V gene encodes CDR1 SGHTA and CDR2 FQGTGA. The CDR3 covers 18 residues. In DNA, the CDR3 is TGTGCCAGCAGCCTGCTCAGCGGGGGTAGCGGGAGACTCGGTGAGCAGTTCTTC. This sequence encodes CASSLLSGGSGRLGEQFF. The variable domain in full, completed from reference TRBV7-3 and TRBJ2-1, reads GAGVSQTPSNKVTEKGKYVELRCDPISGHTALYWYRQSLGQGPEFLIYFQGTGAADDSGLPNDRFFAVRPEGSVSTLKIQRTERGDSAVYLCASSLLSGGSGRLGEQFFGPGTRLTVL.

The chain employs TRBV9 and TRBJ1-1, with unresolved D. V was shortened by 3 bases and J by 1 base, with 7 bases between the two germline ends. The CDR3 consists of 13 residues. Germline V CDR1 and CDR2: SGDLS, YYNGEE. The DNA for the CDR3 is TGTGCCAGCAGCGGCCGGGCGAACACTGAAGCTTTCTTT. Amino acids: CASSGRANTEAFF.

The V gene is TRBV7-2, the J gene TRBJ2-2; 12 positions agree with TRBD2. The J segment lost 5 bases and the V segment lost 5 bases, leaving 6 bases of the junction unmatched. Per the germline V gene, CDR1 is SGHTA and CDR2 is FQGNSA. CDR3 length: 16 amino acids. CDR3 protein: CASSPPGTSGTGELFF. As DNA, the CDR3 is TGTGCCAGCAGCCCCCCCGGGACTAGCGGGACCGGGGAGCTGTTTTTT.

Of note for this clone: Mismatch with germline at one junction end may stem from a read error. This sequence joins TRBV27 and TRBJ2-1, with 11 nucleotides matching TRBD2. Germline assignment: CDR1 MNHEY and CDR2 SMNVEV (reference sequence). The CDR3 length is 12 residues. The chain's CDR3 is CASSPLAGGGVF. In DNA form, the CDR3 reads TGTGCCAGCAGCCCCTTAGCGGGAGGGGGGGTCTTC.

In DNA form, the CDR3 reads TGTGCCAGCAGCCTAGCGGACCTCCCCCGGCCCCAGCATTTT. It yields the protein CASSLADLPRPQHF. V is TRBV9 and J is TRBJ1-5; D is undetermined. Germline CDR1 is SGDLS and CDR2 is YYNGEE. The CDR3 consists of 14 residues. Trimming left V 4 bases short and J 9 bases short, with 17 bases between. Supplemented by reference TRBV9 and TRBJ1-5, the full variable domain reads DSGVTQTPKHLITATGQRVTLRCSPRSGDLSVYWYQQSLDQGLQFLIQYYNGEERAKGNILERFSAQQFPDLHSELNLSSLELGDSALYFCASSLADLPRPQHFGDGTRLSIL.

V is TRBV7-8 and J is TRBJ1-5, with unresolved D. Germline V gene sequence: CDR1 SGHVS, CDR2 FQNEAQ. Trimming removed 1 base at V and 5 bases at J, with 6 bases between. CDR3 size: 13 residues. CDR3 in amino acids: CASSLGDYQPQHF. The CDR3 region has the DNA TGTGCCAGCAGCTTAGGGGATTATCAGCCCCAGCATTTT.

The rearrangement links TRBV5-1 to TRBJ2-1, with TRBD2 identical over 13 bases. V lost 5 bases and J lost 6; bases outside the gene matches: 5. Germline CDR1 and CDR2: SGHRS and YFSETQ. This CDR3 has 15 amino acids. The CDR3 here is CASRRLAGGGNEQFF. CDR3 nucleotide sequence: TGCGCCAGCAGGAGACTAGCGGGAGGAGGCAATGAGCAGTTCTTC.

The genes are TRBV7-8 and TRBJ1-6; possibly TRBD1 for D (5 bases). V lost 7 bases and J 2 bases, leaving 12 bases between the germline ends. Per germline, CDR1 SGHVS and CDR2 FQNEAQ. CDR3 length: 15 residues. The CDR3: CASTTETAYNSPLHF. The DNA for the CDR3 is TGTGCCAGCACCACAGAGACAGCCTATAATTCACCCCTCCACTTT.

The chain links TRBV19 to TRBJ2-1; D is unresolved. V lost 2 bases and J lost 4, with 3 bases in between. Germline V gene data show CDR1 as LNHDA and CDR2 as SQIVND (reference sequence). This CDR3 has 12 amino acids. Written as DNA, the CDR3 is TGTGCCAGTAGTATAAGATACAATGAGCAGTTCTTC. It encodes CASSIRYNEQFF.

The chain joins TRBV18 to TRBJ1-1, with a possible D match to TRBD1 (5 bases). In germline, CDR1 is KGHSH, CDR2 LQKENI. V lost 4 bases to trimming and J lost 0 bases, with 6 bases between them. The CDR3 is 13 amino acids. The CDR3 here is CASSQDMNTEAFF. The CDR3 nucleotides are TGTGCCAGCTCACAGGACATGAACACTGAAGCTTTCTTT. Combining the CDR3 with reference TRBV18 and TRBJ1-1 gives the whole variable domain NAGVMQNPRHLVRRRGQEARLRCSPMKGHSHVYWYRQLPEEGLKFMVYLQKENIIDESGMPKERFSAEFPKEGPSILRIQQVVRGDSAAYFCASSQDMNTEAFFGQGTRLTVV.

The chain recombines TRBV5-1 with TRBJ2-1; D gene ambiguous. The ends were cut back, 0 bases at V and 9 bases at J, with 7 bases in the middle. This CDR3 is 12 amino acids long. Germline loops: CDR1 SGHRS, CDR2 YFSETQ. CDR3 DNA: TGCGCCAGCAGCTTGGGTGGTAGTGAGCAGTTCTTC. The encoded protein is CASSLGGSEQFF.

This sequence joins TRBV5-1 and TRBJ2-6; D ambiguous. The V gene's germline CDR1 is SGHRS and CDR2 YFSETQ. The CDR3 sequence is 14 residues long. The V and J ends lost 7 bases and 4 bases respectively, with 12 bases between them. The CDR3 nucleotides are TGCGCCAGCCACCTGGTCTCCGGGGCCAACGTCCTGACTTTC. It yields the protein CASHLVSGANVLTF.